This T cell receptor beta chain was recovered during a study of technical replicates of blood from a few donors. Profiling relied on immunoSEQ multiplex PCR, and the TCRdb table lists in-frame clones only, not all of them. In the table there are roughly 79,000 clones, about 81% of which are singletons. The CDR3 sequence is 18 residues long. CDR1 and CDR2 (germline): LGHNA, YNFKEQ. V gave up 0 bases and J gave up 2 bases; unmatched junction bases: 5. The chain uses TRBV4-2 and TRBJ2-1; 12 positions match TRBD2. Sequenced: PBMCs. The sequence was obtained from a human donor in good health. Some clones in this sample may be carry-over from other donors' samples. CDR3 nucleotides: TGTGCCAGCAGCCAAGATCTAACTAGCGGGGGGACCTACAATGAGCAGTTCTTC. Translation gives CASSQDLTSGGTYNEQFF.